This T cell receptor beta chain was sequenced in a study of T cell changes during pregnancy in multiple sclerosis. Libraries were prepared by immunoSEQ multiplex PCR; TCRdb keeps only in-frame clonotypes and omits some of them. The sample shows 85,000 to 130,000 clones, 90% to 95% of them seen only once. This clone turned up a few times. There are 14 residues in the CDR3. From germline, CDR1 is SGHRS and CDR2 YFSETQ. Trimming took 3 bases from V and 0 from J; bases not matched to a gene: 2. The sequence was obtained from a female donor with multiple sclerosis, enrolled in a pregnancy study. The genes are TRBV5-1 and TRBJ1-1; the match to TRBD1 covers 7 bases. Sequencing used peripheral blood, obtained before pregnancy. The CDR3 DNA is TGCGCCAGCAGCTGGGGACAGCTGAACACTGAAGCTTTCTTT. Translating it yields CASSWGQLNTEAFF. Together with reference TRBV5-1 and TRBJ1-1, the CDR3 gives the full variable domain: KAGVTQTPRYLIKTRGQQVTLSCSPISGHRSVSWYQQTPGQGLQFLFEYFSETQRNKGNFPGRFSGRQFSNSRSEMNVSTLELGDSALYLCASSWGQLNTEAFFGQGTRLTVV.